A single TCR beta chain is shown here with its context. Its antigen remains unknown. This sample was included in a study of T cell clonality in common variable immunodeficiency. Broader study findings: Common variable immunodeficiency TCR beta sequences reportedly had fewer deletions and N-nucleotide insertions.

Produced via immunoSEQ multiplex PCR; TCRdb's table is partial and in-frame only. Found here are under 25,000 clones, no singletons; the ten largest cover 24%. This TCR was sampled from a human donor with common variable immunodeficiency. The source material was peripheral blood mononuclear cells.

The CDR3 sequence is CASSLGTSGGIEQFF. The part of the CDR3 DNA that was read is TGTGCCAGCTCACTCGGGACTAGCGGGGGCATTGAG. The rearrangement links TRBV18 to TRBJ2-1, with TRBD2 identical over 14 bases. Read sequence stops 3 residues before the CDR3 end, and the germline J gene provides the missing end. The CDR3 totals 15 residues. Germline CDR1 KGHSH, CDR2 LQKENI. V shed 4 bases, J shed 9 bases, and the junction held 5 bases outside the gene matches.